These 18 T cell receptor beta chains were all obtained from the same sample, sequenced in a study of blood T cell repertoires in COVID-19. Produced via immunoSEQ multiplex PCR; TCRdb's table is partial and in-frame only. In the table there are 130,000 to 150,000 clones, around nine tenths of which are singletons. Specimen: PBMCs or T cells enriched from blood (not recorded which). The receptors derive from a woman aged 25 to 45 with acute COVID-19.

V usage is TRBV7-3 and J usage is TRBJ2-1; D unresolved. Germline V gene lookup returns CDR1 SGHTA and CDR2 FQGTGA. V dropped 0 bases and J dropped 10 bases, with 10 bases sitting between them. The CDR3 sequence is 13 residues long. The CDR3 nucleotides read TGTGCCAGCAGCTTAACTTTGGCCTCCGAGCAGTTCTTC. Residues: CASSLTLASEQFF.

This sequence joins TRBV10-3 and TRBJ2-4; 7 nucleotides match TRBD1. Losses at the gene ends were 7 bases for V and 2 bases for J; bases not matched to a gene: 5. CDR1 is ENHRY, CDR2 SYGVKD, per germline. CDR3 length: 14 residues. CDR3 amino acids: CAIKSGGSKNIQYF. CDR3 bases: TGTGCCATCAAATCAGGGGGTTCCAAAAACATTCAGTACTTC.

J is TRBJ1-2 and V is TRBV20-1, with a tentative D call TRBD1 (5 bases). V lost 5 bases to trimming and J lost 4 bases, with 8 bases between them. The CDR3 loop spans 11 amino acids. Germline V gives CDR1 DFQATT, CDR2 SNEGSKA (reference sequence). Written as DNA, the CDR3 is TGCAGTGCTGGGGACTTCTATGGCTACACCTTC. Its translation: CSAGDFYGYTF.

The chain recombines TRBV28 with TRBJ2-1, with 7 bases fitting TRBD2. The junction had 6 bases not matched to a gene; V was cut back by 8 bases and J by 2 bases. CDR3 length: 14 residues. Germline CDR1 and CDR2: MDHEN and SYDVKM. Here the CDR3 reads CASSGGGPYNEQFF. In DNA form, the CDR3 reads TGTGCCAGCTCGGGAGGAGGCCCCTACAATGAGCAGTTCTTC. The complete variable domain, with remaining parts taken from reference TRBV28 and TRBJ2-1, reads DVKVTQSSRYLVKRTGEKVFLECVQDMDHENMFWYRQDPGLGLRLIYFSYDVKMKEKGDIPEGYSVSREKKERFSLILESASTNQTSMYLCASSGGGPYNEQFFGPGTRLTVL.

On this clone: Other DNA variants within this sample encode the same CDR3. V is TRBV24-1 and J is TRBJ2-1; 7 positions match TRBD2. Trimming took 4 bases from V and 3 from J; bases not matched to a gene: 2. The CDR3 loop spans 14 amino acids. In germline, CDR1 is KGHDR, CDR2 SFDVKD. CDR3 coding DNA: TGTGCCACCAGTGAGGGCGGGGGCTACAATGAGCAGTTCTTC. Amino acid sequence: CATSEGGGYNEQFF.

This clone was counted a single time. The rearrangement links TRBV20-1 to TRBJ2-7; the match to TRBD2 covers 7 bases. CDR1 DFQATT and CDR2 SNEGSKA come from the germline V gene (reference sequence). The V segment lost 4 bases and the J segment 8 bases; nucleotides outside the gene matches: 5. The CDR3 length is 11 residues. The CDR3 DNA reads TGCAGTGCTACTAGCGGCGGACAGCAGTACTTC. It specifies CSATSGGQQYF.

The rearrangement links TRBV11-3 to TRBJ2-5, with D uncertain. The CDR3 totals 13 residues. Trimming took off 5 bases at V and 2 bases at J, with 9 bases between the two ends. Per germline, CDR1 SGHNT and CDR2 YENEEA. The CDR3 region is CASSQNIQETQYF. The CDR3 DNA sequence: TGTGCCAGCAGCCAGAACATACAAGAGACCCAGTACTTC.

The CDR3, as DNA: TGTGCCAGCAGTTCCCTAATGTGGACGGGAAGCTCCTACAATGAGCAGTTCTTC. Translated, it gives CASSSLMWTGSSYNEQFF. The V gene is TRBV27, the J gene TRBJ2-1; D is possibly TRBD2 (5 bases). The CDR3 length is 18 residues. Trimming cost V 4 bases and J 0 bases, with 19 bases left between them. Germline assignment: CDR1 MNHEY and CDR2 SMNVEV (reference sequence).

The chain couples TRBV5-4 to TRBJ1-1, with a tentative D call TRBD1 (6 bases). CDR3 length: 15 residues. Germline CDR1 reads SGHNT; CDR2 reads YYREEE (reference sequence). Trimming stripped 4 bases from V and 4 bases from J, with 17 bases between. This CDR3 reads CASSPTQGPATEAFF. The CDR3 DNA follows: TGTGCCAGCAGCCCCACACAGGGTCCGGCCACTGAAGCTTTCTTT.

This clone was observed a few times. The V and J genes are TRBV11-3 and TRBJ2-1; the match to TRBD2 covers 7 bases. The germline V gene encodes CDR1 SGHNT and CDR2 YENEEA. The V gene end was trimmed by 6 bases and the J gene end by 10 bases; junction bases not matched to a gene: 6. CDR3 length: 12 residues. CDR3 DNA: TGTGCCAGCAGTCAATCGGGGGGAGAGCAGTTCTTC. Protein sequence: CASSQSGGEQFF.

The CDR3 DNA reads as TGCGCCAGCAGCCAACTGGACAGGGGCGACATTCAGTACTTC. Its protein product is CASSQLDRGDIQYF. The chain is built from TRBV4-3 and TRBJ2-4, with TRBD1 matching over 9 bases. The CDR3 is 14 amino acids. The V and J ends lost 2 bases and 8 bases, in that order; junction bases with no gene match: 4. The germline V gene has CDR1 LGHNA and CDR2 YSLEER.

This chain joins TRBV3-1 (or the pseudogene TRBV3-2) and TRBJ1-5; TRBD1 might be the D (5 bases). V shed 4 bases and J shed 11 bases, with 21 bases lying between them. Looked up from germline, CDR1 is LGHDT and CDR2 is YNNKEL (reference sequence). The CDR3 consists of 15 residues. CDR3 coding DNA: TGTGCCAGCAGCCCCCACGGACACCCCCTTGCGGCCCAGCATTTT. It encodes CASSPHGHPLAAQHF.

The rearrangement links TRBV19 to TRBJ2-6; a possible D gene is TRBD1 (5 bases). This CDR3 is built from 15 residues. V shed 8 bases and J shed 2 bases, with 13 bases lying between them. Germline V CDR1 and CDR2: LNHDA, SQIVND (reference sequence). The CDR3 DNA reads as TGTGCCAGTGGTCATCAGGGTACTGGGGCCAACGTCCTGACTTTC. This codes for CASGHQGTGANVLTF. Based on the CDR3 plus reference TRBV19 and TRBJ2-6, the full variable domain is DGGITQSPKYLFRKEGQNVTLSCEQNLNHDAMYWYRQDPGQGLRLIYYSQIVNDFQKGDIAEGYSVSREKKESFPLTVTSAQKNPTAFYLCASGHQGTGANVLTFGAGSRLTVL.

This clone showed up just a few times. The V gene is TRBV19, the J gene TRBJ2-1; TRBD2 agrees at 7 bases. The germline CDR1 and CDR2 sequences are LNHDA and SQIVND (reference sequence). This CDR3 is built from 13 residues. The junction had 9 bases not matched to a gene; V was cut back by 0 bases and J by 16 bases. The CDR3 protein is CASSIESRTRIFF. The CDR3 coding sequence is TGTGCCAGTAGTATAGAGTCGAGGACTAGGATCTTCTTC.

The J gene is TRBJ2-5, the V gene TRBV7-3, with D maybe TRBD2 (5 bases). This CDR3 is 17 amino acids long. CDR1 is SGHTA and CDR2 is FQGTGA in the germline V gene. V was clipped by 5 bases and J by 1 base, with 20 bases between them. CDR3 protein: CASSQRGPPSAQETQYF. The DNA of the CDR3 is TGTGCCAGCAGCCAGAGAGGGCCCCCCTCGGCCCAAGAGACCCAGTACTTC.

The V call is TRBV18, the J call TRBJ2-3, with D uncertain. The CDR3 runs 12 residues. V lost 3 bases to trimming and J lost 2 bases, with 3 bases between them. The germline gives CDR1 KGHSH, CDR2 LQKENI. CDR3 amino acids: CASSPHTDTQYF. As DNA, the CDR3 is TGTGCCAGCTCACCTCACACAGATACGCAGTATTTT. Full variable domain (rest looked up from reference TRBV18 and TRBJ2-3): NAGVMQNPRHLVRRRGQEARLRCSPMKGHSHVYWYRQLPEEGLKFMVYLQKENIIDESGMPKERFSAEFPKEGPSILRIQQVVRGDSAAYFCASSPHTDTQYFGPGTRLTVL.

This chain joins TRBV5-1 and TRBJ2-7, with a possible D match to TRBD2 (6 bases). Trimming took off 0 bases at V and 0 bases at J, with 13 bases between the two ends. The CDR3 length is 16 residues. The germline CDR1 and CDR2 sequences are SGHRS and YFSETQ. The CDR3, as DNA: TGCGCCAGCAGCTTGGCTTCATACGGGAGCTCCTACGAGCAGTACTTC. This gives the protein CASSLASYGSSYEQYF.

As to this clone: Within the sample, other DNA sequences also encode this same CDR3. The gene calls are TRBV19 and TRBJ1-5; D might be TRBD1 (6 bases). Germline CDR1 reads LNHDA; CDR2 reads SQIVND (reference sequence). Trimming removed 3 bases from V and 3 bases from J, with 9 bases in between. This CDR3 is built from 14 residues. The CDR3: CASSIRDINQPQHF. Written as DNA, the CDR3 is TGTGCCAGTAGTATTCGGGACATCAATCAGCCCCAGCATTTT.